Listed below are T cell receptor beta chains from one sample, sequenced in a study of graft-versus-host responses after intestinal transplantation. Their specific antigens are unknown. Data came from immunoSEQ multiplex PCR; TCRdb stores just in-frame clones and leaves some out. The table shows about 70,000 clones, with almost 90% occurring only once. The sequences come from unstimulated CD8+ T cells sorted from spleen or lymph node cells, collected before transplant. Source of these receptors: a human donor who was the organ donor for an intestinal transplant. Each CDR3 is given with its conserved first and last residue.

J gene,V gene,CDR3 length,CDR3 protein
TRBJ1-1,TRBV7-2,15,CASSSEDRGGTEAFF
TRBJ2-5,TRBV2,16,CASSEWARQGQETQYF
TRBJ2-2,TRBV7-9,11,CATRTAGELFF
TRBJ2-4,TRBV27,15,CASSLSPRVQNIQYF
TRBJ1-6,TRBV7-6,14,CASSWGQYNSPLHF
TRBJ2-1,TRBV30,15,CVWSPPDSSYNEQFF
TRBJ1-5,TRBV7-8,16,CASSSALGDTHQPQHF
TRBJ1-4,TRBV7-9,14,CASSLVREWEKLFF
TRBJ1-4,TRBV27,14,CASSPGVGGVKLFF
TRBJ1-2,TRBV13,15,CASSTNTMLAGGYTF
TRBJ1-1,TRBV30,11,CAWSVSLGAFF
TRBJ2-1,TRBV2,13,CASSEAGGNEQFF
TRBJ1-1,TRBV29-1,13,CSVDEGLDGSAFF
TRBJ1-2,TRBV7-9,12,CASSFIEYGYTF
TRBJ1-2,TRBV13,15,CASSSTSEPSGGYTF
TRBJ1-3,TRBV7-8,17,CASSLFETASSGNTIYF
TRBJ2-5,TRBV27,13,CASRDLSQETQYF
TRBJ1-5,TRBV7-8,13,CASSPQGNQPQHF
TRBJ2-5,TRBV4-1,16,CASSQVTRPSQETQYF
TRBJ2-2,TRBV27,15,CASSLSPSGSGELFF
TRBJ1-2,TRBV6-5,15,CASSYKGKGLGGYTF
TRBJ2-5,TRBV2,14,CASSGLAGGETQYF
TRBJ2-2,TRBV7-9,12,CASSFYSGELFF
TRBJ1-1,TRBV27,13,CASSLWESTEAFF
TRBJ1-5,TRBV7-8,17,CASSPRRLDPTNQPQHF
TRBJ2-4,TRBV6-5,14,CASSYSLAKNIQYF
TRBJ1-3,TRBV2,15,CASCPSHFSGNTIYF
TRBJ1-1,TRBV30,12,CAWGQLITEAFF
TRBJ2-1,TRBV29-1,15,CSVGGGLAGPNEQFF
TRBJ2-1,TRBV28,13,CASSFFRGNEQFF
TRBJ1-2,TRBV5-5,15,CASRIWTGPLYGYTF
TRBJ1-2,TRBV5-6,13,CASSLGGEGGYTF
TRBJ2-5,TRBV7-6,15,CASIPGHTLKETQYF